Listed here are 4 T cell receptor beta chains from one sample, sequenced in a study of shared clonotypes between healthy human individuals. Assay: immunoSEQ multiplex PCR; the TCRdb copy retains only in-frame clones and omits some. The table includes around 650,000 clones, approximately 96% detected once. Naive CD8 cells lacked CD45RO, underwent positive selection for CCR7 and left out terminally differentiated effector memory CD45RA+ cells. The sequenced material came from naive CD8+ T cells sorted from blood. The receptors come from a woman aged 25 to 45 in good health.

The V call is TRBV30, the J call TRBJ2-1; 7 bases agree with TRBD2. Germline CDR1 is GTSNPN and CDR2 is SVGIG (reference sequence). The CDR3 has 16 residues. The V and J ends lost 0 bases and 0 bases, in that order; junction bases with no gene match: 5. The CDR3 is CAWSVPSGASYNEQFF. CDR3 bases: TGTGCCTGGAGTGTGCCTAGCGGAGCCTCCTACAATGAGCAGTTCTTC.

The chain combines TRBV27 with TRBJ2-3; the match to TRBD1 covers 9 bases. This CDR3 region has 15 residues. V was clipped by 8 bases and J by 1 base; unmatched bases: 7. Germline values: CDR1 MNHEY, CDR2 SMNVEV (reference sequence). In nucleotides, the CDR3 is TGTGCCAGCGGGATTACAGGGGGCGGCACAGATACGCAGTATTTT. It is translated as CASGITGGGTDTQYF.

As for this clone: This sample includes further DNA sequences coding for the same CDR3. The rearrangement links TRBV5-6 to TRBJ1-2; TRBD1 might be the D (5 bases). The CDR3 has 14 amino acids. Trimming stripped 0 bases from V and 5 bases from J, with 11 bases between. The germline gives CDR1 SGHDT, CDR2 YYEEEE. The CDR3 region has the DNA TGTGCCAGCAGCTTGGGGGGGTCAGATTATGGCTACACCTTC. Encoded protein: CASSLGGSDYGYTF.

The chain combines TRBV4-2 with TRBJ1-5, with a tentative D call TRBD1 (5 bases). V was pared by 0 bases and J by 2 bases, with 8 bases between. The CDR3 is 15 amino acids. CDR1 is LGHNA and CDR2 is YNFKEQ in the germline V gene. The chain's CDR3 is CASSQDEGRNQPQHF. As DNA, the CDR3 is TGTGCCAGCAGCCAAGATGAGGGGCGCAATCAGCCCCAGCATTTT.